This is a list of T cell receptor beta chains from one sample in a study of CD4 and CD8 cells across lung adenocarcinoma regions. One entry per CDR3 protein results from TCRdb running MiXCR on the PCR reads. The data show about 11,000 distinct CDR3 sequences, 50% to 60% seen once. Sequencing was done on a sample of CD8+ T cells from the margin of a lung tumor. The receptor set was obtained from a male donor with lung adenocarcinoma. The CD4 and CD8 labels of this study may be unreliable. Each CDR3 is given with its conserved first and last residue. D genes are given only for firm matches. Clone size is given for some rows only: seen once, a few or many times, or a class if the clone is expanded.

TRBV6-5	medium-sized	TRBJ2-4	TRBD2	TGTGCCAGCAGTTATGGCCCGGGACTAGCGGAAAACATTCAGTACTTC	CASSYGPGLAENIQYF
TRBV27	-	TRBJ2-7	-	TGTGCCAGCTCCTCTTTATACGAGCAGTACTTC	CASSSLYEQYF
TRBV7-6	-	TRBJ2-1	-	TGTGCCAGCAGCTTAGCGTCGGGCGGGATAGGTGAGCAGTTCTTC	CASSLASGGIGEQFF
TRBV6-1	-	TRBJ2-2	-	TGTGCCAGCAGTGACGGTGTCACCGGGGCGCTGTATTTT	CASSDGVTGALYF
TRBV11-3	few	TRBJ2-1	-	TGTGCCAGCAGCTTAGATGGGCAGGCCCCGTTCTTC	CASSLDGQAPFF
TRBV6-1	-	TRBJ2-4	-	TGTGCCAGCAGAGCTTCCGCGGGTCTAGGCCAAGATACTCAGTACTTC	CASRASAGLGQDTQYF
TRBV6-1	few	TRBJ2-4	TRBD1	TGTGCCAGCAGCCCCCACCGGGACAGGGCCAAAAACATTCAGTACTTC	CASSPHRDRAKNIQYF
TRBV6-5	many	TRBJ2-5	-	TGTGCCAGCAGTTACGCCGCGGCCGGGGGTAGGGAGACCCAGTACTTC	CASSYAAAGGRETQYF
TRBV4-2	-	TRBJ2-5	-	TGTGCCAGCAGCCAGCCCGGGAGCGCAGGGACGGAGACCCAGTACTTC	CASSQPGSAGTETQYF
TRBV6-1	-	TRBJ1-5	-	TGTGCCAGCAGGACAGGTGAACAGCCCCAGCATTTT	CASRTGEQPQHF
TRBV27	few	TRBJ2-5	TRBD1	TGTGCCAGCGCTCCTTCCGGGACAGGCGAGACCCAGTACTTC	CASAPSGTGETQYF
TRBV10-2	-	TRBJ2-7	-	TGCGCCAGCAGTGACCCGGCGGGGTCTAACTCCTACGAGCAGTACTTC	CASSDPAGSNSYEQYF
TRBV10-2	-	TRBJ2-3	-	TGCGCCAGCAGGAGGGGCGGGGGCACAGATACGCAGTATTTT	CASRRGGGTDTQYF
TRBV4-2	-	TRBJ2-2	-	TGTGCCAGCAGCCAAGATGTAGGATCCGGGGAGCTGTTTTTT	CASSQDVGSGELFF
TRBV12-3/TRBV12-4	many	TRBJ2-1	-	TGTGCCAGCAGTCGACGGACGGGTCCGACTCACAATGAGCAGTTCTTC	CASSRRTGPTHNEQFF
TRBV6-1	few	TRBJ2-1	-	TGTGCCAGCAGTGCCTTAGAAGGGGTCCCCTACGAGCAGTTCTTC	CASSALEGVPYEQFF
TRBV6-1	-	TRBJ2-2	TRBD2	TGTGCCAGCAGACACGGGTTAGCGGGGGAAATCGCGAACACCGGGGAGCTGTTTTTT	CASRHGLAGEIANTGELFF
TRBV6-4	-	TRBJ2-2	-	TGTGCCAGCAGTGACTCGAGCACCGGGGAGCTGTTTTTT	CASSDSSTGELFF
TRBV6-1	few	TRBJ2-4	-	TGTGCCAGCAGTGAAGCGGGGACGGGGGCCGAGGATACTCAGTACTTT	CASSEAGTGAEDTQYF
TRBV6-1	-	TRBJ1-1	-	TGTGCCAGCAGGGTGCGCCCGTGGAACGCTGAAGCTTTCTTT	CASRVRPWNAEAFF
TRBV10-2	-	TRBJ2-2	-	TGCGCCAGCAGTGAAGGGCGGGATGCCTACAATGAGCTGTTTTTT	CASSEGRDAYNELFF
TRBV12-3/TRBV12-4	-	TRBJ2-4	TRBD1	TGTGCCAGCAGTTTAGGTAGGACAGGCGGTAACATTCAGTACTTC	CASSLGRTGGNIQYF
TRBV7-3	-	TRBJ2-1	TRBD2	TGTGCCAGCAGCCCCTATCAACTAGCGGGGGGATACAATGAGCAGTTCTTC	CASSPYQLAGGYNEQFF
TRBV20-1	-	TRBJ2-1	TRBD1	TGCAGTGCTAAACAGGGGTACAATGAGCAGTTCTTC	CSAKQGYNEQFF
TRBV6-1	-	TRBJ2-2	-	TGTGCCAGCAGACCCCCGGGCCAGAACACCGGGGAGCTGTTTTTT	CASRPPGQNTGELFF
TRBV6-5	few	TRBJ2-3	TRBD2	TGTGCCAGCAGTTACTCGGGACTAGCGAGAACACACAACACAGATACGCAGTATTTT	CASSYSGLARTHNTDTQYF
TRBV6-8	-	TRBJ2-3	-	TGTCGCGGCAGGGGGGTGGGAGCCCAAAACACGCAGTATTTT	CRGRGVGAQNTQYF
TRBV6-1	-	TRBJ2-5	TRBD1	TGTGCCAGCAGGGGGGGTTACGGGACAGGGGGAATAGAGACCCAGTACTTC	CASRGGYGTGGIETQYF
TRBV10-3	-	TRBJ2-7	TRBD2	TGTGCCGCCGGGACTACTGTCTACGAGCAGTACTTC	CAAGTTVYEQYF
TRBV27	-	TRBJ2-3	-	TGTGCCAGCAGTACCCGGGGTAGCGGCACAGATACGCAGTATTTT	CASSTRGSGTDTQYF
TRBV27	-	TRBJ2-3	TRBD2	TGTGCCAGCACCCCGACTAGCTCAGATACGCAGTATTTT	CASTPTSSDTQYF
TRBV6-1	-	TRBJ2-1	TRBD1	TGTGCCAGCCTCCGGGACAGGGGAAACAATGAGCAGTTCTTC	CASLRDRGNNEQFF
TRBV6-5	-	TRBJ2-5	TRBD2	TGTGCCAGCAGTTCCGCCTCGGGACTAGCGGGGAGGAAGACCCAGTACTTC	CASSSASGLAGRKTQYF
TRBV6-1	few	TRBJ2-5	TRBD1	TGTGCCAGCAGACGGGACAGGACCTCCGGGGCCCAGTACTTC	CASRRDRTSGAQYF
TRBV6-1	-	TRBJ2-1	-	TGTGCCAGTGGCAGGGGCGATGAGCAGTTCTTC	CASGRGDEQFF
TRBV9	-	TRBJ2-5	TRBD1	TGTGCCAGCAGCGTAGGAACAGGGGAAAAGAGTGAGCAGTACTTC	CASSVGTGEKSEQYF
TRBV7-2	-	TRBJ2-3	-	TGTGGCAGCAGCTCGGGGTTTTGCGGCACAAATATGCAGTATTTC	CGSSSGFCGTNMQYF
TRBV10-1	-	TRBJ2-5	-	TGCGCGGGGCGTGGGGGCCGTGACCAAGAGACCCAGTACTTC	CAGRGGRDQETQYF
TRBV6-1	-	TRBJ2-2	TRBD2	TGTGCCAGCAGTCTAACTAGCGCCGAGGGCGGAGGGACGCTGTATTTT	CASSLTSAEGGGTLYF
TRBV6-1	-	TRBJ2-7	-	TGTGCCAGCAGTGAAGACTACCGAAGCTCCTACGAGCAGTACTTC	CASSEDYRSSYEQYF
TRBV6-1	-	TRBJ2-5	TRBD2	TGTGCGGGCAGCGGGGGACGAGACCGAGATACCCAGTACTTC	CAGSGGRDRDTQYF
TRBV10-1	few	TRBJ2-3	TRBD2	TGCGCCAGCAGTGATACTAGCGGGGGTACAGATACGCAGTATTTT	CASSDTSGGTDTQYF
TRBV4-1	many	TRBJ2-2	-	TGCGCCAGCAGCCAAGAATTAGCCCCCGGGGAGCTGTTTTTT	CASSQELAPGELFF
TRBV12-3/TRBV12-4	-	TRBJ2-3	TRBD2	TGTGCCAGCAGTGGACCCGGGACTAGCTTTCCAGATACGCAGTATTTT	CASSGPGTSFPDTQYF
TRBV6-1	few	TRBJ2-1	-	TGTGCCAGCAGTGATCGGACTAAGCAGTTCTTC	CASSDRTKQFF
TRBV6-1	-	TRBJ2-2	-	TGTGCCAGCAGTGAGGTCCGGGACACCGGGGAGCTGTTTTTT	CASSEVRDTGELFF
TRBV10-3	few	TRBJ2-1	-	TGTGCCATCAGTGACCCAGGGGGAGGGAGCTCCTACAATGAGCAGTTCTTC	CAISDPGGGSSYNEQFF
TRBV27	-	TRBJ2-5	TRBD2	TGTGCCAGCAAAAGTAGCGGGAGGGGAGAGACCCAGTACTTC	CASKSSGRGETQYF